This T cell receptor (beta chain) was recorded in a study of CD8+CD57+ T cells in acquired aplastic anemia. Profiling of TCR beta VDJ combinations and CDR3 sequences used genomic DNA as template. One entry per CDR3 protein, called by TCRdb with MiXCR from the reads. This table has 220,000 or so distinct CDR3 sequences, over 55% appearing once. Patients included in sequencing had previously demonstrated CD8+CD57+ cell expansion by flow cytometry. V lost 4 bases and J 8 bases, leaving 21 bases between the germline ends. This CDR3 contains 16 residues. Per the germline V gene, CDR1 is LNHNV and CDR2 is YYDKDF (reference sequence).

The chain is built from TRBV15 and TRBJ2-1, with D possibly matching TRBD1 (6 bases). The sequence derives from a human donor with aplastic anemia. Specimen: sorted CD4+, CD8+, or CD8+CD57+ T cells (not recorded which) from PBMCs. CDR3 DNA: TGTGCCACCAGCACGGACCCAGGGACATCCGGTCATGAGCAGTTCTTC. This codes for CATSTDPGTSGHEQFF. Variable domain in full (rest from reference TRBV15 and TRBJ2-1): DAMVIQNPRYQVTQFGKPVTLSCSQTLNHNVMYWYQQKSSQAPKLLFHYYDKDFNNEADTPDNFQSRRPNTSFCFLDIRSPGLGDTAMYLCATSTDPGTSGHEQFFGPGTRLTVL.